The 3 T cell receptor beta chains in this list originate from one sample, sequenced in a study of post-analysis software for immune sequencing data. What these receptors recognize is not known. Unique molecular identifiers were built into the TCR beta cDNA libraries. TCRdb re-called the PCR reads with MiXCR, one entry per CDR3 protein. The sample holds just over 250,000 distinct CDR3 sequences, 35% to 40% seen once. General study results and limits: Compared with controls, patients had more of about five TRBV segments, including TRBV5-6, TRBV5-1 and TRBV20-1.

Sequenced input: blood. Receptor source: a girl under 18 with multiple sclerosis.

This clonotype was observed at least ten times. The rearrangement uses TRBV10-3 and TRBJ2-3; TRBD2 is a possible D gene (7 bases). The CDR3 runs to 15 residues. Germline V gives CDR1 ENHRY, CDR2 SYGVKD. Trimming shortened V by 2 bases and J by 2 bases, and 11 bases separated the two germline ends. The CDR3 DNA sequence: TGTGCCATCAGTGAGGGGGGGGCCACCACAGATACGCAGTATTTT. Translated, it gives CAISEGGATTDTQYF.

The chain combines TRBV18 with TRBJ1-2; D remains ambiguous. Germline V gene sequence: CDR1 KGHSH, CDR2 LQKENI. V was shortened by 2 bases and J by 1 base, with 8 bases between the two germline ends. CDR3 size: 14 residues. The CDR3 nucleotides are TGTGCCAGCTCACCAGGTGGGATTAACTATGGCTACACCTTC. Its protein product is CASSPGGINYGYTF.

This clonotype was found many times. V is TRBV7-2 and J is TRBJ1-4; D is undetermined. The V end was cut by 7 bases, the J end by 4 bases, with 10 bases between. The CDR3 runs 13 residues. Germline V gene sequence: CDR1 SGHTA, CDR2 FQGNSA. CDR3 nucleotide sequence: TGTGCCAGCAATAGGCGTGATAATGAAAAACTGTTTTTT. Protein sequence: CASNRRDNEKLFF.